The T cell receptor (beta chain) under discussion was sequenced for a study of cytomegalovirus exposure and HLA in healthy donors. Study background: Unique TCRs from HLA-typed donors, some 85 million of them, were held in an early data release. Study results and limitations: The authors later linked a missense DCLRE1C variant to TCR beta V- and J-gene trimming. What TCR beta sequences reportedly achieved was accurate prediction of HLA-A and HLA-B alleles in most subjects.

Germline CDR1 is MNHNY and CDR2 is SVGAGI (reference sequence). Trimming left V 7 bases short and J 3 bases short, with 16 bases between. This CDR3 has 15 residues. PCR used 60 Vbeta primers and 13 Jbeta primers. Using immunoSEQ multiplex PCR, the repertoire was profiled, and TCRdb retains in-frame clones only, with some absent. Its table records more than 200,000 clones. On this clone: What it binds is unknown.

This TCR derives from a woman aged 25-40 years in good health and CMV-seropositive. The rearrangement joins TRBV6-6 to TRBJ1-5; D uncertain. The sequenced material came from PBMCs. CDR3 bases: TGTGCCAGCACCGAACCCCGGGGTTTCAATCAGCCCCAGCATTTT. Translating it yields CASTEPRGFNQPQHF.